The T cell receptor (beta chain) described here comes from a study of type 1 regulatory T cells. On the study more broadly: T-allo10 is an in vitro-generated, Tr1-enriched CD4 T cell product specific for alloantigen.

The V gene's germline CDR1 is SGHTA and CDR2 FQGNSA. The CDR3 sequence is 13 residues long. V lost 5 bases to trimming and J lost 5 bases, with 10 bases between them. TCRdb reanalysed the reads using MiXCR and keeps one entry per CDR3 protein. Of about 97,000 distinct CDR3 sequences listed, roughly a third are singletons. This chain links TRBV7-2 with TRBJ2-1; a weak D match, TRBD2 (6 bases). This clonotype originated in a human donor in good health. Sequenced material: CD4+ T cells, either the whole sample or a sorted fraction (not recorded which). The CDR3 coding sequence is TGTGCCAGCAGCCCCTGGGGGGACAATGAGCAGTTCTTC. As protein: CASSPWGDNEQFF.